A selection of T cell receptor beta chains follows, all from one sample in a study of blood T cell repertoires in COVID-19. Using immunoSEQ multiplex PCR, the repertoire was profiled, and TCRdb retains in-frame clones only, with some absent. The sample holds roughly 330,000 clones; approximately 88% are singletons and the top ten take just over 9.5%. The sequenced sample was peripheral blood. All receptors come from a man between 25 and 39 years old with COVID-19, enrolled during active disease. CDR3s include the opening cysteine and the closing phenylalanine or tryptophan. The order of the fields is V gene, CDR3 protein.

V gene: TRBV30; CDR3 protein: CAWSSGTGGRETQYF
V gene: TRBV9; CDR3 protein: CASSSQAGPSDTQYF
V gene: TRBV19; CDR3 protein: CASSTGGTNEKLFF
V gene: TRBV3-1/TRBV3-2; CDR3 protein: CASSQDRLAGRLLLNYEQYF
V gene: TRBV5-1; CDR3 protein: CASSSQTSGKSYEQYF
V gene: TRBV27; CDR3 protein: CASRRTSGRALDEQYF
V gene: TRBV18; CDR3 protein: CASSPPTVQTQYF
V gene: TRBV30; CDR3 protein: CAWSPYPQRGQYF
V gene: TRBV6-6; CDR3 protein: CASSYKGNDEQYF
V gene: TRBV15; CDR3 protein: CATSRRDRTEAFF
V gene: TRBV4-3; CDR3 protein: CASSQEQGSGYTF
V gene: TRBV6-1; CDR3 protein: CASSEVGTGWEQYF
V gene: TRBV5-4; CDR3 protein: CASSSLAGGVDTQYF
V gene: TRBV5-4; CDR3 protein: CASSDWTSGSSGELFF
V gene: TRBV28; CDR3 protein: CASRKGGGAYSYEQYF